One T cell receptor beta chain is described in this entry. The antigen is unknown. The sample holds other DNA sequences that translate to the same CDR3. Amplification used 60 Vbeta primers and 13 Jbeta primers. TCRdb keeps only in-frame clones here, not all; method: immunoSEQ multiplex PCR. The sample has about 160,000 clones; approximately 80% are singletons. This entry belongs to a study of cytomegalovirus exposure and HLA in healthy donors. Across the study: As an earlier analysis found, about 190 million T cells yielded about 120 million unique TCR beta sequences.

CDR1 and CDR2 from the germline V gene are SGHNT and YYREEE (reference sequence). V gave up 4 bases and J gave up 2 bases, with 12 bases separating them. The CDR3 length is 14 residues. Study observations and caveats: The authors later found HLA-associated TCR beta chains more clonally expanded than equally common others. A highly shared variant cluster was judged a likely technical artifact.

The sequence was collected from a man between 18 and 35 years old in good health and CMV-seropositive. The sequenced sample consisted of PBMCs. The chain recombines TRBV5-4 with TRBJ1-2; D unresolved. CDR3 sequence: CASSLQISNYGYTF. CDR3 bases: TGTGCCAGCAGCCTCCAGATCTCCAACTATGGCTACACCTTC.